Each of the 12 T cell receptor beta chains below was sequenced from the same sample in a study of glioma-infiltrating T cells. Amplification of TCR alpha and beta CDR3 regions from RNA used iRepertoire nested multiplex PCR. MiXCR, run by TCRdb on the multiplex PCR reads, gives a single entry per CDR3 protein. The sample has about 380,000 distinct CDR3 sequences; 41% are singletons. What was sequenced was glioma tissue, nonneoplastic brain tissue, or PBMCs (not recorded which). The receptors stem from a human donor with low-grade glioma or glioblastoma, undergoing nonglioma brain surgery, or in good health (not recorded which).

As to this clonotype: A much larger clone is a single base away; this may be a read error. The V and J genes are TRBV7-3 and TRBJ1-1, with D hard to call. V was clipped by 1 base and J by 6 bases, with 9 bases between them. The CDR3 covers 13 residues. CDR1 is SGHTA and CDR2 is FQGTGA in the germline V gene. The CDR3 region has the DNA TGTGCCAGCAGCTTAAGGACGGGTGCTGAAGCTTTCTTT. As protein: CASSLRTGAEAFF.

The genes are TRBV29-1 and TRBJ2-2; possible D gene TRBD2, 7 bases. CDR1 is SQVTM, CDR2 ANQGSEA, per germline. This CDR3 comprises 14 residues. Trimming left V 4 bases short and J 1 base short, with 10 bases between. CDR3 sequence reads: CSVGRGLNTGELFF. The CDR3 DNA reads TGCAGCGTTGGGCGGGGGCTGAACACCGGGGAGCTGTTTTTT.

This chain connects TRBV20-1 to TRBJ1-1; D gene uncertain. Germline-derived CDR1 and CDR2 are DFQATT and SNEGSKA (reference sequence). Trimming shortened V by 1 base and J by 0 bases, and 9 bases separated the two germline ends. The CDR3 has 14 amino acids. CDR3 region: CSARVQPMNTEAFF. The CDR3 DNA is TGCAGTGCTAGAGTCCAGCCGATGAACACTGAAGCTTTCTTT.

Notes on this clonotype: A much more abundant neighbour one base away suggests this may be a read error. V gene TRBV27 combines with J gene TRBJ2-1; no firm D call. Deletions cut 4 bases from V and 0 bases from J, with 13 bases between. This CDR3 has 16 amino acids. Germline CDR1 is MNHEY and CDR2 is SMNVEV (reference sequence). As DNA, the CDR3 is TGTGCCAGCAGTTCCCGGCACCAGAGCTCCTACAATGAGCAGTTCTTC. This translates into CASSSRHQSSYNEQFF.

This clonotype was seen repeatedly, ten times or more. The chain links TRBV20-1 to TRBJ1-1; no reliable D call. The CDR3 runs to 12 residues. V dropped 6 bases and J dropped 0 bases, with 8 bases sitting between them. CDR1 is DFQATT and CDR2 is SNEGSKA in the germline V gene (reference sequence). The CDR3 reads CSALIMNTEAFF. CDR3 in DNA: TGCAGTGCATTAATCATGAACACTGAAGCTTTCTTT.

In this sample, this clonotype turned up a few times. The rearrangement links TRBV11-2 to TRBJ2-3, with D hard to call. V shed 5 bases and J shed 2 bases, with 11 bases lying between them. This CDR3 contains 14 residues. The germline gives CDR1 SGHAT, CDR2 FQNNGV. Here the CDR3 reads CASSLGRHTDTQYF. For the CDR3, the DNA is TGTGCCAGCAGCCTCGGACGGCACACAGATACGCAGTATTTT.

On this clonotype: It may be a read error: a sequence one base away is much more abundant. This CDR3 is CASSPSHIGANTGKLFF. The DNA for the CDR3 is TGTGCCAGCAGTCCTTCCCACATCGGGGCGAACACCGGGAAGCTGTTTTTT. The chain is built from TRBV6-1 and TRBJ2-2; either TRBD1 or TRBD2 may fit D (5 bases each). This CDR3 contains 17 residues. Germline lookup yields CDR1 MNHNS and CDR2 SASEGT.

This clonotype was recorded once. The chain joins TRBV5-5 to TRBJ2-1; 9 bases fit TRBD1. Germline loops: CDR1 SGHKS, CDR2 YYEKEE (reference sequence). The CDR3 has 15 amino acids. V trimming: 4 bases; J trimming: 6 bases; junction bases outside the gene matches: 8. CDR3 nucleotides: TGTGCCAGCAGCCTGGGGACAGGGAGACTCAATGAGCAGTTCTTC. Encoded protein: CASSLGTGRLNEQFF.

This clonotype has just a few counts. The chain joins TRBV2 to TRBJ2-7, with D perhaps TRBD2 (6 bases). Trimming shortened V by 0 bases and J by 6 bases, and 15 bases separated the two germline ends. Per the germline V gene, CDR1 is SNHLY and CDR2 is FYNNEI. CDR3 size: 15 residues. The DNA of the CDR3 is TGTGCCAGCAGTGAAGCCAGGTCGGGAGTCTCCGAGCAGTACTTC. Its protein is CASSEARSGVSEQYF.

Worth noting for this clonotype: One end of the junction fails to match germline, which may point to a read error. V and J are TRBV7-7 and TRBJ2-3; D gene ambiguous. The CDR3 totals 16 residues. Germline V lookup: CDR1 SSHAT, CDR2 FNYEAQ (reference sequence). The CDR3 bases are TGTGCTAGCAGCTTAGTGGGCAGCAAAGTCACAGATACGCAGTATTTT. Its protein is CASSLVGSKVTDTQYF.

This clonotype was seen a handful of times. V and J are TRBV6-2 or TRBV6-3 and TRBJ1-1; D might be TRBD1 (5 bases). Germline V gene data show CDR1 as MNHEY and CDR2 as SVGEGT. The CDR3 extends over 16 amino acids. Trimming took 3 bases from V and 0 from J, leaving 14 bases between them. This CDR3 is CASSYLLRVMNTEAFF. The CDR3 nucleotides are TGTGCCAGCAGTTATCTCCTCAGGGTCATGAACACTGAAGCTTTCTTT.

The rearrangement links TRBV6-5 to TRBJ2-7, with 9 bases identical to TRBD2. Germline trimming cut 5 bases from V and 6 bases from J; bases unmatched to any gene: 14. There are 16 residues in the CDR3. From germline, CDR1 is MNHEY and CDR2 SVGAGI. The CDR3 DNA is TGTGCCAGCAGTCCCGGGGGGGGGACAGCGGGGGGCGAGCAGTACTTC. This sequence encodes CASSPGGGTAGGEQYF.